This T cell receptor gamma chain comes out of a study of γδ T cells in repeated Plasmodium falciparum infection. Study details: Some Malian samples span acute malaria episodes; others come from no-transmission periods. Regarding the study as a whole: Vdelta2-negative gammadelta repertoires appeared less diverse and less shared in Malian than Australian children. Vdelta2-negative gammadelta repertoires, largely Vdelta1+, seemingly showed infection-driven waves of new clonal selection.

This clone came up many times. Its antigen is unidentified. TCRdb's protein for this DNA is that of a much larger clone and differs from the translation at residue 9, likely a read error; the protein shown is the DNA translation. The CDR3 spans 15 residues. Germline V gives CDR1 EGSTGY, CDR2 YDSYTSSV. J was trimmed by 6 bases and V by 0 bases; bases with no gene match: 11. TRG and TRD sequences were obtained from every sorted gammadelta sample. TCRdb called clones from the multiplex PCR reads again using CATT. Of about 26,000 gamma-chain clones listed, around 3% are singletons. Vgamma9/Vdelta2+ and Vdelta2-negative gammadelta T cells were flow-sorted from PBMC for bulk sequencing.

The material sequenced was gamma-delta T cells from blood. This sequence originates from a pool of human donors (malaria-infected and uninfected, not separated). The chain recombines TRGV4 with TRGJ1 or TRGJ2. The CDR3 DNA is TGTGCCACCTGGGATGGGCGGCTTACTTCTTATAAGAAACTCTTT. This gives the protein CATWDGRLTSYKKLF.